The table lists the clone carrying this T cell receptor beta chain with many counts. TCRdb keeps only in-frame clones here, not all; method: immunoSEQ multiplex PCR. The table records approximately 52,000 clones, approximately 77% of them present only once. The data originate from a study of PD-L1 blockade in urothelial cancer. Overall study context: Blood was evaluated 3 weeks (second dose) and 6 weeks after therapy began. Counts from blood samples showed a median of roughly 150,000 T cells.

The time point here: pretreatment peripheral blood. Patients were living with locally advanced or metastatic urothelial carcinoma. Between 1 and 8 samples, pretreatment and on-treatment, were given by each patient. Trimming at V came to 4 bases and at J to 6 bases, leaving 10 bases not matched to a gene. Germline assignment: CDR1 SGHRS and CDR2 YFSETQ. The CDR3 spans 15 residues. The sample consisted of PBMCs, taken around atezolizumab (anti-PD-L1) treatment. The TCR originated in a man in his 70s with urothelial cancer. The rearrangement links TRBV5-1 to TRBJ2-7; 10 positions match TRBD2. The CDR3 DNA follows: TGCGCCAGCAGCCCGGGACTAGCGAATTCGGGCGAGCAGTACTTC. Protein product: CASSPGLANSGEQYF.